This entry is about one TCR beta chain. The data derive from a study of preoperative IRX-2 immunotherapy in early breast cancer. Method: immunoSEQ multiplex PCR; TCRdb's copy keeps in-frame clones and lacks some. This table holds almost 800 clones, around 83% found once. Germline values: CDR1 KGHSH, CDR2 LQKENI. V gave up 6 bases and J gave up 2 bases, with 10 bases separating them. This CDR3 comprises 13 residues. Specified treatment: preoperative locoregional IRX-2 cytokine immunotherapy. Samples came from a phase Ib trial of preoperative locoregional IRX-2 cytokine immunotherapy. The receptor was derived from a human donor with breast cancer. Sequences were derived from tumor tissue, sampled before IRX-2 immunotherapy. The chain links TRBV18 to TRBJ2-5; D might be TRBD1 (5 bases). CDR3 DNA: TGTGCCAGCTCTTTTGGGGCGCAAGAGACCCAGTACTTC. It specifies CASSFGAQETQYF.